The next 17 T cell receptor beta chains were all read from a single sample in a study of cytotoxic CD8 clonotypes in ibrutinib-treated CLL. TCRdb's copy holds only in-frame clones and misses some; the assay was immunoSEQ multiplex PCR. The sample holds 250,000 to 350,000 clones; around 76% are singletons and the top ten take 5.6%. Specimen: PBMCs, collected at disease progression, from a patient treated with ibrutinib. The receptor set was obtained from a human donor with chronic lymphocytic leukemia.

J is TRBJ2-7 and V is TRBV5-1, with D tentatively TRBD1 (6 bases). With 3 bases removed from V and 3 bases from J, the gap between germline ends came to 19 bases. Per the germline V gene, CDR1 is SGHRS and CDR2 is YFSETQ. The CDR3 spans 16 residues. The CDR3 DNA reads TGCGCCAGCAGCTGGGGTGGGGCCAGGGGACGCTACGAGCAGTACTTC. Encoded protein: CASSWGGARGRYEQYF.

The rearrangement uses TRBV6-5 and TRBJ1-2; D remains unclear. Trimming removed 2 bases at V and 5 bases at J, with 9 bases between. The germline gives CDR1 MNHEY, CDR2 SVGAGI. This CDR3 has 13 residues. CDR3 coding DNA: TGTGCCAGCAGTTACGCCGGACGGTATGGCTACACCTTC. This codes for CASSYAGRYGYTF.

Details on this clone: The same CDR3 can be traced to other DNA sequences in this sample. The CDR3 loop reads CASSQVQGSYEQYF. DNA for the CDR3: TGCGCCAGCAGCCAGGTCCAGGGCTCCTACGAGCAGTACTTC. The chain joins TRBV4-1 to TRBJ2-7, with D possibly TRBD1 on 5 matching bases. Trimming cost V 3 bases and J 0 bases, with 9 bases left between them. This CDR3 contains 14 residues. Per germline, CDR1 MGHRA and CDR2 YSYEKL.

This chain connects TRBV7-2 to TRBJ1-4; D not resolved. The germline gives CDR1 SGHTA, CDR2 FQGNSA. V lost 0 bases, J lost 10 bases, and 9 bases lay in between. There are 13 residues in the CDR3. CDR3 nucleotide sequence: TGTGCCAGCAGCTTAGCGTTACTGGGAAAACTGTTTTTT. Translating it yields CASSLALLGKLFF. Together with reference TRBV7-2 and TRBJ1-4, the CDR3 gives the full variable domain: GAGVSQSPSNKVTEKGKDVELRCDPISGHTALYWYRQSLGQGLEFLIYFQGNSAPDKSGLPSDRFSAERTGGSVSTLTIQRTQQEDSAVYLCASSLALLGKLFFGSGTQLSVL.

This chain uses TRBV11-1 with TRBJ2-3; 8 bases fit TRBD2. The trim removed 3 bases at V and 6 bases at J, leaving 14 bases unmatched. CDR1 is SGHAT and CDR2 is FQDESV in the germline V gene (reference sequence). This CDR3 spans 17 amino acids. The CDR3 is CASSFPLGSGNGDTQYF. The CDR3, as DNA: TGTGCCAGCAGCTTCCCTCTTGGTAGCGGGAATGGGGATACGCAGTATTTT.

CDR3 sequence reads: CASRETLGRYTEAFF. CDR3 sequence (DNA): TGTGCCAGCAGAGAAACCCTGGGTAGGTACACTGAAGCTTTCTTT. The V call is TRBV25-1, the J call TRBJ1-1; D ambiguous. Trimming removed 6 bases at V and 3 bases at J, with 17 bases between. This CDR3 contains 15 residues. From germline, CDR1 is MGHDK and CDR2 SYGVNS.

CDR3 sequence reads: CASSGRTSGVYNEQFF. The CDR3 bases are TGTGCCAGCAGTGGTAGGACTAGCGGCGTTTACAATGAGCAGTTCTTC. The chain carries TRBV27 and TRBJ2-1; the match to TRBD2 covers 10 bases. The CDR3 consists of 16 residues. The germline V gene encodes CDR1 MNHEY and CDR2 SMNVEV (reference sequence). V gave up 5 bases and J gave up 4 bases; unmatched junction bases: 8.

The rearrangement joins TRBV7-2 to TRBJ2-3; D is undetermined. The germline V gene has CDR1 SGHTA and CDR2 FQGNSA. This CDR3 is 13 amino acids long. V dropped 2 bases and J dropped 4 bases, with 7 bases sitting between them. CDR3 in DNA: TGTGCCAGCAGCTTAAGCTCCCCAGATACGCAGTATTTT. Amino acid sequence: CASSLSSPDTQYF.

This clone was observed a few times. The chain employs TRBV5-1 and TRBJ2-7; no firm D call. CDR3 size: 14 residues. V dropped 0 bases and J dropped 0 bases, with 7 bases sitting between them. The germline V gene encodes CDR1 SGHRS and CDR2 YFSETQ. The CDR3 DNA is TGCGCCAGCAGCTTGGACAGTTTCTCCTACGAGCAGTACTTC. Translated, it gives CASSLDSFSYEQYF.

This clone was counted a few times. This chain connects TRBV5-5 to TRBJ2-7; D is ambiguous. V lost 0 bases to trimming and J lost 2 bases, with 9 bases between them. The germline CDR1 and CDR2 sequences are SGHKS and YYEKEE (reference sequence). This CDR3 spans 14 amino acids. The CDR3 spells CASSLAGRTYEQYF. CDR3 in DNA: TGTGCCAGCAGCTTGGCCGGCAGAACCTACGAGCAGTACTTC.

The gene calls are TRBV2 and TRBJ2-3, with 10 bases fitting TRBD2. This CDR3 is 14 amino acids long. Germline CDR1 reads SNHLY; CDR2 reads FYNNEI. The ends lost 6 bases at V and 6 bases at J; junction bases unmatched: 6. The CDR3 DNA is TGTGCCAGCAGGGTGAGCGGGGGGGCGGATACGCAGTATTTT. This codes for CASRVSGGADTQYF.

This clone was observed a few times. The chain employs TRBV7-9 and TRBJ2-1, with 8 nucleotides matching TRBD1. The CDR3 totals 14 residues. The germline V gene has CDR1 SEHNR and CDR2 FQNEAQ (reference sequence). J was trimmed by 7 bases and V by 4 bases; bases with no gene match: 6. The CDR3 spells CASSSAGQGNEQFF. The CDR3 bases are TGTGCCAGCAGCTCCGCTGGACAGGGTAATGAGCAGTTCTTC.

The chain employs TRBV5-6 and TRBJ1-5; 10 bases agree with TRBD1. This CDR3 comprises 16 residues. Trimming cost V 4 bases and J 4 bases; bases outside gene matches: 8. Germline V gives CDR1 SGHDT, CDR2 YYEEEE. The DNA of the CDR3 is TGTGCCAGCAGCCGGGACAGGGGATTTGGAAATCAGCCCCAGCATTTT. It translates to CASSRDRGFGNQPQHF.

V is TRBV14 and J is TRBJ1-2, with D maybe TRBD1 (5 bases). The ends were cut back, 0 bases at V and 3 bases at J, with 14 bases in the middle. The CDR3 extends over 16 amino acids. Germline CDR1 SGHDN, CDR2 FVKESK. CDR3 sequence reads: CASSQDRVVGDYGYTF. CDR3 DNA: TGTGCCAGCAGCCAAGACAGGGTCGTTGGTGACTATGGCTACACCTTC.

This clone was counted at least ten times. V usage is TRBV6-5 and J usage is TRBJ2-5; TRBD1 is a possible D gene (5 bases). V lost 5 bases and J lost 2, with 9 bases in between. Germline values: CDR1 MNHEY, CDR2 SVGAGI. The CDR3 runs 13 residues. CDR3 bases: TGTGCCAGCAGTCCACAGGAACAAGAGACCCAGTACTTC. Residues: CASSPQEQETQYF.

This chain connects TRBV9 to TRBJ1-2; D is uncertain. Germline values: CDR1 SGDLS, CDR2 YYNGEE. V lost 0 bases and J lost 3, with 9 bases in between. The CDR3 extends over 14 amino acids. CDR3 sequence (DNA): TGTGCCAGCAGCGTAGGTGGGTGGGACTATGGCTACACCTTC. This gives the protein CASSVGGWDYGYTF.

The rearrangement joins TRBV9 to TRBJ2-1; 12 bases are shared with TRBD2. V was clipped by 3 bases and J by 4 bases; unmatched bases: 5. Germline CDR1 SGDLS, CDR2 YYNGEE. The CDR3 extends over 16 amino acids. The CDR3 sequence is CASSDTSGRSYNEQFF. The CDR3 nucleotides read TGTGCCAGCAGCGACACTAGCGGGAGGTCTTACAATGAGCAGTTCTTC. The full variable domain, with the rest looked up from reference TRBV9 and TRBJ2-1, is DSGVTQTPKHLITATGQRVTLRCSPRSGDLSVYWYQQSLDQGLQFLIQYYNGEERAKGNILERFSAQQFPDLHSELNLSSLELGDSALYFCASSDTSGRSYNEQFFGPGTRLTVL.